In this sample, the clone carrying this T cell receptor beta chain turned up once. The record originates from a study of cytomegalovirus exposure and HLA in healthy donors. Germline lookup yields CDR1 SQVTM and CDR2 ANQGSEA. J was trimmed by 2 bases and V by 6 bases; bases with no gene match: 4. The CDR3 has 12 amino acids. Profiling relied on immunoSEQ multiplex PCR, and the TCRdb table lists in-frame clones only, not all of them. The sample lists some 120,000 clones, around nine tenths occurring once. The chain uses TRBV29-1 and TRBJ2-7, with 7 bases that match TRBD1. Input material: PBMCs. The TCR comes from a man aged 25-45 years in good health and CMV-seronegative. CDR3 residues: CSVGTVPYEQYF. The CDR3 DNA sequence: TGCAGCGTGGGGACAGTGCCCTACGAGCAGTACTTC.